These 2 T cell receptor beta chains originate from one sample sequenced in a study of glioma-infiltrating T cells after dendritic cell vaccination. Profiling relied on immunoSEQ multiplex PCR, and the TCRdb table lists in-frame clones only, not all of them. Here the sample spans approximately 90,000 clones, about 85% being singletons. The sequences come from blood, collected before dendritic cell vaccination. These receptors all stem from a human donor with glioblastoma.

This chain uses TRBV18 with TRBJ2-7; D is unresolved. The CDR3 sequence is 13 residues long. Germline values: CDR1 KGHSH, CDR2 LQKENI. Trimming stripped 3 bases from V and 3 bases from J, with 9 bases between. The CDR3 nucleotides read TGTGCCAGCTCACCTCCCTCACACTACGAGCAGTACTTC. This sequence encodes CASSPPSHYEQYF.

This chain connects TRBV5-1 to TRBJ1-2; D is ambiguous. The CDR3 runs 14 residues. Germline V CDR1 and CDR2: SGHRS, YFSETQ. V dropped 0 bases and J dropped 6 bases, with 12 bases sitting between them. In DNA, the CDR3 is TGCGCCAGCAGCTTGGGGCGGGGATCGGATGGCTACACCTTC. Translated, it gives CASSLGRGSDGYTF.